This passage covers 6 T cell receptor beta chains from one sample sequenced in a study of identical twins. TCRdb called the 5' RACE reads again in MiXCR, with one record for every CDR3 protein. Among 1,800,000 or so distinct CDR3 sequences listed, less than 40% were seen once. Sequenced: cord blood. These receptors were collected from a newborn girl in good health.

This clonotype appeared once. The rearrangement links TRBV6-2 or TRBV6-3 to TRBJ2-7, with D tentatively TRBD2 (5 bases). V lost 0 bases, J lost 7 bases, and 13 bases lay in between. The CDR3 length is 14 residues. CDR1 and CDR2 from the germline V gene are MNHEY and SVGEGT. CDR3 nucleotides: TGTGCCAGCAGTTACTCAGTGGGAGCTGGAGAGCAGTACTTC. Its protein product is CASSYSVGAGEQYF.

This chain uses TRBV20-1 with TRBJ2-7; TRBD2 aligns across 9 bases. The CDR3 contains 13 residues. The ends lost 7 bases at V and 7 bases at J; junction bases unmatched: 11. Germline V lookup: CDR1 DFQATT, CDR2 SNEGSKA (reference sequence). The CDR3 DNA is TGCAGTGGCGGCGGGGGGGCTCGGAATGAGCAGTACTTC. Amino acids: CSGGGGARNEQYF.

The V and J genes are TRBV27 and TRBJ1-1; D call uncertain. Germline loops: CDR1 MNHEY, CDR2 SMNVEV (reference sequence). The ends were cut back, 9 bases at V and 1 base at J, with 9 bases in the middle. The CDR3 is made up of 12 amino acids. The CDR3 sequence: CASQRGNTEAFF. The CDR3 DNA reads TGTGCCAGTCAACGGGGGAACACTGAAGCTTTCTTT.

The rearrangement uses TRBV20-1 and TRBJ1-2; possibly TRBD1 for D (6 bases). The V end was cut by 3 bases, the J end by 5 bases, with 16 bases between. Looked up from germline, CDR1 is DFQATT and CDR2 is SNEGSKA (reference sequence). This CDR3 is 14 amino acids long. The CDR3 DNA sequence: TGCAGTGCTAGCCCAGGGGACCCTTTGTATGGCTACACCTTC. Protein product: CSASPGDPLYGYTF.

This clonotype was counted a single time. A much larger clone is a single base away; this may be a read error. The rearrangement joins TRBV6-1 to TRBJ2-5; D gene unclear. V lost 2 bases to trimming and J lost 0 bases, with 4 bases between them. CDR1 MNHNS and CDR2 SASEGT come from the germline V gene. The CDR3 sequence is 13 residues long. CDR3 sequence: CASSERHQETQYF. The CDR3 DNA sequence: TGTGCCAGCAGTGAACGGCACCAAGAGACCCAGTACTTC.

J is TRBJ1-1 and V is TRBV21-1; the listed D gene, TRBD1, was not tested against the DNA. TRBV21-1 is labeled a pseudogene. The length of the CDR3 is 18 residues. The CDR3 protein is CASSSPNRDRGRGTEAFF. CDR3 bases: TGTGCCAGCAGCTCACCGAACCGGGACAGGGGGCGAGGAACTGAAGCTTTCTTT.